This entry lists 23 T cell receptor beta chains sequenced from one sample in a study of siplizumab effects on memory and regulatory T cells. The protocol was immunoSEQ multiplex PCR, while the TCRdb copy is restricted to in-frame clones and leaves out a portion. Of roughly 68,000 clones listed, around 96% are singletons. Material: naive CD8+ T cells sorted from blood. The receptors stem from a human donor in good health.

The chain joins TRBV27 to TRBJ2-7; D remains unclear. Trimming took off 5 bases at V and 0 bases at J, with 5 bases between the two ends. CDR3 length: 12 residues. From germline, CDR1 is MNHEY and CDR2 SMNVEV (reference sequence). For the CDR3, the DNA is TGTGCCAGCAGTCCGAACTCCTACGAGCAGTACTTC. Amino acids: CASSPNSYEQYF.

This clone was recorded once. The chain carries TRBV7-7 and TRBJ2-7, with D unresolved. CDR3 length: 15 residues. V lost 1 base to trimming and J lost 0 bases, with 10 bases between them. Per the germline V gene, CDR1 is SSHAT and CDR2 is FNYEAQ (reference sequence). The CDR3, as DNA: TGTGCCAGCAGCTTAGATTACGGCAGCTCCTACGAGCAGTACTTC. This codes for CASSLDYGSSYEQYF.

This rearrangement joins TRBV28 to TRBJ2-5, with D uncertain. This CDR3 is 13 amino acids long. Trimming stripped 7 bases from V and 5 bases from J, with 14 bases between. CDR1 MDHEN and CDR2 SYDVKM come from the germline V gene. The CDR3 protein is CASTPPSQETQYF. The CDR3 DNA reads as TGTGCCAGCACCCCCCCCAGCCAGGAGACCCAGTACTTC.

The chain links TRBV7-9 to TRBJ1-5; no firm D call. CDR1 and CDR2 from the germline V gene are SEHNR and FQNEAQ (reference sequence). The CDR3 runs 13 residues. Between the trimmed V and J ends, which lost 6 bases and 4 bases, there was a span of 10 bases. The CDR3 region is CASSFPGNQPQHF. Written as DNA, the CDR3 is TGTGCCAGCAGTTTCCCCGGGAATCAGCCCCAGCATTTT.

The genes are TRBV19 and TRBJ2-1; the D is unclear. The CDR3 runs to 14 residues. Germline CDR1 LNHDA, CDR2 SQIVND (reference sequence). The V gene lost 10 bases and the J gene lost 5 bases, with 18 bases spanning the gap. CDR3 protein: CATSGATWNNEQFF. The CDR3, as DNA: TGTGCCACCTCAGGCGCGACTTGGAACAATGAGCAGTTCTTC.

J is TRBJ1-1 and V is TRBV5-1; 10 nucleotides match TRBD1. The CDR3 sequence is 14 residues long. V was pared by 5 bases and J by 4 bases, with 5 bases of the junction left unmatched. The V gene's germline CDR1 is SGHRS and CDR2 YFSETQ. The CDR3 loop is CASRPGTGVTEAFF. CDR3 DNA sequence: TGCGCCAGCAGGCCGGGGACAGGGGTCACTGAAGCTTTCTTT.

The chain carries TRBV27 and TRBJ2-1; 10 nucleotides agree with TRBD2. This CDR3 comprises 16 residues. The germline V gene has CDR1 MNHEY and CDR2 SMNVEV (reference sequence). Trimming at V came to 11 bases and at J to 3 bases, leaving 13 bases not matched to a gene. This CDR3 reads CASRTGLAGVYNEQFF. The CDR3 DNA reads TGTGCCTCCCGAACGGGCCTAGCGGGGGTCTACAATGAGCAGTTCTTC.

This chain joins TRBV19 and TRBJ2-7, with a weak D call TRBD1 (6 bases). The CDR3 has 13 amino acids. Trimming stripped 3 bases from V and 3 bases from J, with 9 bases between. Germline CDR1 and CDR2: LNHDA and SQIVND (reference sequence). The CDR3 here is CASSMQGRYEQYF. The CDR3 DNA sequence: TGTGCCAGTAGTATGCAGGGGCGCTACGAGCAGTACTTC. The full variable domain, rest sourced from reference TRBV19 and TRBJ2-7, is DGGITQSPKYLFRKEGQNVTLSCEQNLNHDAMYWYRQDPGQGLRLIYYSQIVNDFQKGDIAEGYSVSREKKESFPLTVTSAQKNPTAFYLCASSMQGRYEQYFGPGTRLTVT.

DNA of the CDR3: TGTGCCAGCAGTTACCCCGGGGTAGCGGAGGAGGAGCTGTTTTTT. Its translation is CASSYPGVAEEELFF. The rearrangement uses TRBV6-6 and TRBJ2-2; D possibly corresponds to TRBD2 (6 bases). Looked up from germline, CDR1 is MNHNY and CDR2 is SVGAGI (reference sequence). The V gene lost 2 bases and the J gene lost 10 bases, with 17 bases spanning the gap. The CDR3 is 15 amino acids.

The chain employs TRBV4-1 and TRBJ2-1; TRBD2 matches 7 bases. J lost 7 bases, V lost 0 bases, and 6 bases had no gene match. Germline CDR1 reads MGHRA; CDR2 reads YSYEKL. The CDR3 is 15 residues long. The DNA for the CDR3 is TGCGCCAGCAGCCAAGAGGGAGCAGCGGGGAATGAGCAGTTCTTC. Its translation: CASSQEGAAGNEQFF.

The J gene is TRBJ1-1, the V gene TRBV2, with a weak D call TRBD1 (5 bases). The V end lost 0 bases, the J end lost 4 bases, and 15 bases lay between the germline ends. The CDR3 is 16 residues long. CDR1 and CDR2 from the germline V gene are SNHLY and FYNNEI. The CDR3 is CASSEALQSGGTEAFF. The CDR3 DNA reads as TGTGCCAGCAGTGAAGCGCTTCAAAGCGGGGGCACTGAAGCTTTCTTT.

The rearrangement links TRBV6-6 to TRBJ2-1; D unclear. V was shortened by 3 bases and J by 2 bases, with 11 bases between the two germline ends. Germline V lookup: CDR1 MNHNY, CDR2 SVGAGI (reference sequence). The CDR3 is 15 amino acids. The chain's CDR3 is CASSYPGSTYNEQFF. The CDR3 DNA reads as TGTGCCAGCAGTTATCCGGGTAGTACCTACAATGAGCAGTTCTTC.

The V and J genes are TRBV18 and TRBJ2-6; TRBD2 is a possible D gene (5 bases). Per germline, CDR1 KGHSH and CDR2 LQKENI. Trimming left V 0 bases short and J 1 base short, with 16 bases between. The CDR3 covers 19 residues. CDR3 nucleotides: TGTGCCAGCTCACCACCTCCAGGACTGACTCTTTCTGGGGCCAACGTCCTGACTTTC. This gives the protein CASSPPPGLTLSGANVLTF.

The J gene is TRBJ1-2, the V gene TRBV19, with 7 nucleotides matching TRBD1. Germline assignment: CDR1 LNHDA and CDR2 SQIVND (reference sequence). The CDR3 extends over 14 amino acids. V lost 5 bases and J lost 3; bases outside the gene matches: 6. The CDR3 DNA reads as TGTGCCAGTAGTGTGACAACAGGGGACTATGGCTACACCTTC. Its translation: CASSVTTGDYGYTF.

The chain carries TRBV14 and TRBJ2-7; no definite D call. V lost 0 bases and J 2 bases, leaving 8 bases between the germline ends. This CDR3 contains 14 residues. Germline CDR1 SGHDN, CDR2 FVKESK. CDR3 loop: CASSQDVTAYEQYF. The CDR3 DNA follows: TGTGCCAGCAGCCAAGATGTTACCGCCTACGAGCAGTACTTC.

The rearrangement uses TRBV12-5 and TRBJ2-2; D not certain. CDR1 and CDR2 from the germline V gene are LGHNT and FRNRAP. The CDR3 length is 15 residues. V lost 7 bases and J lost 1, with 13 bases in between. The CDR3 DNA is TGTGCTAGTGCCCTGACAATGGTGAACACCGGGGAGCTGTTTTTT. Protein: CASALTMVNTGELFF.

V usage is TRBV4-2 and J usage is TRBJ2-1; D call uncertain. The V gene lost 3 bases and the J gene lost 0 bases, with 9 bases spanning the gap. This CDR3 has 15 residues. CDR1 and CDR2 (germline): LGHNA, YNFKEQ. For the CDR3, the DNA is TGTGCCAGCAGCCAGCCCGGTAGCTCCTACAATGAGCAGTTCTTC. Its protein product is CASSQPGSSYNEQFF.

This chain uses TRBV11-2 with TRBJ2-5; 7 positions agree with TRBD2. The CDR3 runs to 11 residues. V was clipped by 5 bases and J by 7 bases; unmatched bases: 1. Germline assignment: CDR1 SGHAT and CDR2 FQNNGV. CDR3 protein: CASSTGGTQYF. DNA of the CDR3: TGTGCCAGCAGCACGGGGGGGACCCAGTACTTC. Full variable domain (outside the CDR3, taken from reference TRBV11-2 and TRBJ2-5): EAGVAQSPRYKIIEKRQSVAFWCNPISGHATLYWYQQILGQGPKLLIQFQNNGVVDDSQLPKDRFSAERLKGVDSTLKIQPAKLEDSAVYLCASSTGGTQYFGPGTRLLVL.

The CDR3: CASSHGLAGDNEQFF. The CDR3 bases are TGTGCCAGCAGCCACGGACTAGCGGGGGACAATGAGCAGTTCTTC. The chain links TRBV28 to TRBJ2-1, with TRBD2 matching 13 bases. Unmatched junction bases numbered 4, after V lost 6 bases and J lost 5 bases. Germline V gene lookup returns CDR1 MDHEN and CDR2 SYDVKM. The CDR3 covers 15 residues.

This chain links TRBV30 with TRBJ1-3; D remains unclear. This CDR3 is 11 amino acids long. With 3 bases removed from V and 8 bases from J, the gap between germline ends came to 8 bases. Looked up from germline, CDR1 is GTSNPN and CDR2 is SVGIG (reference sequence). This CDR3 is CAWSHPHTIYF. The CDR3 nucleotides read TGTGCCTGGAGCCACCCCCACACCATATATTTT.

This sequence joins TRBV18 and TRBJ1-2; 10 nucleotides agree with TRBD1. The germline gives CDR1 KGHSH, CDR2 LQKENI. The trim removed 4 bases at V and 3 bases at J, leaving 2 bases unmatched. The CDR3 totals 14 residues. The CDR3 here is CASSRTGGDYGYTF. The DNA of the CDR3 is TGTGCCAGCTCACGGACAGGGGGGGACTATGGCTACACCTTC.

The rearrangement uses TRBV4-1 and TRBJ2-3; D remains unclear. The germline V and J ends were trimmed by 0 bases and 9 bases, with 10 bases remaining between them. Germline CDR1 is MGHRA and CDR2 is YSYEKL. This CDR3 contains 13 residues. CDR3 coding DNA: TGCGCCAGCAGCCAAGATATTCCCGGCACGCAGTATTTT. Translating it yields CASSQDIPGTQYF.

The chain carries TRBV7-6 and TRBJ2-1; 9 bases line up with TRBD2. Germline V gene lookup returns CDR1 SGHVS and CDR2 FNYEAQ. CDR3 length: 14 residues. V dropped 6 bases and J dropped 5; count of bases not matched to a gene: 5. The CDR3 reads CASSAAGGNNEQFF. As DNA, the CDR3 is TGTGCCAGCAGTGCAGCGGGGGGAAACAATGAGCAGTTCTTC.